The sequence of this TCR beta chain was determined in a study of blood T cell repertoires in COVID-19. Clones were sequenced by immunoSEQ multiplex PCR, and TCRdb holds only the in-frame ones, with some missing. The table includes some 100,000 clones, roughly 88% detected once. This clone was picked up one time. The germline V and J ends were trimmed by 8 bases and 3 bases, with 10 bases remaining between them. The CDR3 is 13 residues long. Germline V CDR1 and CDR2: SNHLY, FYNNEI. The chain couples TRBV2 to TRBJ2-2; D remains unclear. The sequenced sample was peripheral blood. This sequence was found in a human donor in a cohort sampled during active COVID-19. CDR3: CASYRRDTGELFF. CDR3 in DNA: TGTGCCAGCTATAGGAGAGACACCGGGGAGCTGTTTTTT.